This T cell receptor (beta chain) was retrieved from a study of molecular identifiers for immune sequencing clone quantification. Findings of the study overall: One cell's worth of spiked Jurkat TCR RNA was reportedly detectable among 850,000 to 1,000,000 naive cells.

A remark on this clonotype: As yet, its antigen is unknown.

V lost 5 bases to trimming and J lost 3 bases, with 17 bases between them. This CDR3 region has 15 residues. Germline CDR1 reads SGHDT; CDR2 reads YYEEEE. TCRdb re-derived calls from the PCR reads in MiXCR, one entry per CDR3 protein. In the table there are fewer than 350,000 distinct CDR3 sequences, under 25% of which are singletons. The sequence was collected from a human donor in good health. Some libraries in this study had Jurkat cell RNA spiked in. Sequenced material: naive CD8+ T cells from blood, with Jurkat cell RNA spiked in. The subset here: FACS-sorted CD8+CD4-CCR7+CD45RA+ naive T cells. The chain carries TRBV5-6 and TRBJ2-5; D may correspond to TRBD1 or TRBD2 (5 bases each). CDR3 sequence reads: CASRIEPGPEETQYF. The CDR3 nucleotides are TGTGCCAGCAGGATCGAACCGGGACCGGAAGAGACCCAGTACTTC.